This paragraph covers one TCR beta chain sequence. The junction differs from germline at one of its ends, possibly a read error. The CDR3 has 15 amino acids. Germline values: CDR1 MNHNY, CDR2 SVGAGI (reference sequence). This record comes from a study of tumor-infiltrating lymphocytes in primary liver carcinoma. Investigators took RNA and DNA out together from 20-30 mg of unsorted bulk tissue. Patients underwent surgical resection for primary liver carcinoma. Patients showed chronic HBV infection and an absence of prior treatment. Over 85% of the cells in every tumor sample were viable tumor cells. The template, approximately 500 ng total RNA, yielded TCR beta cDNA made with a constant-region primer. Construction of TCR beta libraries relied on three successive nested multiplex PCR rounds employing slightly modified ARM-PCR. The study ran its first two PCR rounds for approximately 10 cycles each, using TRBV1-TRBV30 forward primers and a C-beta reverse primer. A single record per CDR3 protein comes from TCRdb applying MiXCR to the multiplex PCR reads. The sample carries roughly 80,000 distinct CDR3 sequences, around 70% recorded once.

This chain uses TRBV6-6 with TRBJ2-3; D remains ambiguous. The TCR sequence derives from a man aged 40-49 years with primary liver carcinoma and hepatitis B virus infection. Sequencing used liver tumor tissue from sampling region 1. Documented subset: tumor region T1, superior pole. The DNA for the CDR3 is TGTGCCGGCAGCCCCGGGCATTCGGTCACAGATACGCAGTATTTT. It encodes CAGSPGHSVTDTQYF.